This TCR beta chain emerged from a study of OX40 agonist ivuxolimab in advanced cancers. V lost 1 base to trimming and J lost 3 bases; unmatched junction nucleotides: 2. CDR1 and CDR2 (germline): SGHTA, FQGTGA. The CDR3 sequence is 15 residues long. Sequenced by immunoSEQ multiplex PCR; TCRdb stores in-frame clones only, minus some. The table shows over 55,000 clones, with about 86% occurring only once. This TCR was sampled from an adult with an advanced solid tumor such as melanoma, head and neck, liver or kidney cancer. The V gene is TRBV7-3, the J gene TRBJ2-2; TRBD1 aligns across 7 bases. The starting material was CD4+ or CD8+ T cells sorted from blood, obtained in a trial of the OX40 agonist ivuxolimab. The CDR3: CASSLKGQYTGELFF. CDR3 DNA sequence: TGTGCCAGCAGCTTAAAGGGACAGTACACCGGGGAGCTGTTTTTT.